Below are 8 T cell receptor beta chains sequenced from a single sample in a study of Graves' ophthalmopathy and Graves' hyperthyroidism (dated by TCRdb to the late 2010s). This sample was sequenced with an Illumina HiSeq 2000. For repertoire sequencing, the TCR beta CDR3 regions were amplified from RNA transcripts. The first round of RT-PCR was done with HTBI primers and the Qiagen OneStep RT-PCR kit, and was followed by a second round of multiplex PCR, then size selection and purification. Using fastp at Q25 and MiXCR, TCRdb reprocessed the public reads and kept productive beta chains. Every CDR3 protein is listed once, alongside the most common genes and DNA of its rows. The sample data list around 600,000 distinct CDR3 sequences, and about two fifths of these were observed just once. The ten top clones hold over 2.5% of the sample. The source material was peripheral blood. Receptors were obtained from an adult man with Graves' ophthalmopathy.

Regarding this clonotype: Germline is not matched at one junction end, which may reflect a read error. This chain connects TRBV7-9 to TRBJ2-7; 7 bases are shared with TRBD2. Per germline, CDR1 SEHNR and CDR2 FQNEAQ (reference sequence). CDR3 length: 17 residues. The CDR3, as DNA: TGCGCCAGCAGCCAAGCCCGCCAACGGGGGGATACCTACGAGCAGTACTTC. Protein product: CASSQARQRGDTYEQYF.

J is TRBJ1-5 and V is TRBV24-1; D call uncertain. Trimming removed 11 bases at V and 7 bases at J, with 20 bases between. CDR1 KGHDR and CDR2 SFDVKD come from the germline V gene. The CDR3 has 14 residues. This chain's CDR3 is CASSPEEGWQPQHF. CDR3 DNA sequence: TGTGCCAGCTCACCAGAAGAGGGTTGGCAGCCCCAGCATTTT.

The rearrangement joins TRBV9 to TRBJ2-5; tentative D call: TRBD2 (5 bases). Germline V gives CDR1 SGDLS, CDR2 YYNGEE. This CDR3 comprises 15 residues. Trimming removed 0 bases at V and 5 bases at J, with 14 bases between. This CDR3 is CASSVASGRAETQYF. The CDR3 DNA follows: TGTGCCAGCAGCGTAGCGAGCGGCCGGGCCGAGACCCAGTACTTC.

This clonotype was recorded many times. The J gene is TRBJ1-1, the V gene TRBV25-1, with unresolved D. V lost 4 bases, J lost 0 bases, and 12 bases lay in between. Looked up from germline, CDR1 is MGHDK and CDR2 is SYGVNS. The CDR3 is made up of 15 amino acids. The CDR3 DNA is TGTGCCAGCAGTGGCCCAGGAGATATGAACACTGAAGCTTTCTTT. Encoded protein: CASSGPGDMNTEAFF.

This clonotype was counted at least ten times. The chain combines TRBV20-1 with TRBJ2-5; D gene unclear. Trimming took off 3 bases at V and 4 bases at J, with 12 bases between the two ends. The V gene's germline CDR1 is DFQATT and CDR2 SNEGSKA (reference sequence). The CDR3 has 13 residues. This chain's CDR3 is CSARFPLGETQYF. The CDR3 DNA sequence: TGCAGTGCTAGGTTCCCCCTAGGAGAGACCCAGTACTTC.

Here the CDR3 reads CSAYSDKGEQYF. The CDR3 DNA sequence: TGCAGTGCTTACTCGGACAAGGGCGAGCAGTACTTC. The rearrangement uses TRBV20-1 and TRBJ2-7; maybe TRBD1 (5 bases). Trimming shortened V by 5 bases and J by 6 bases, and 14 bases separated the two germline ends. The germline V gene encodes CDR1 DFQATT and CDR2 SNEGSKA (reference sequence). This CDR3 contains 12 residues.

This clonotype appeared many times. The chain couples TRBV9 to TRBJ1-2; D ambiguous. Germline-derived CDR1 and CDR2 are SGDLS and YYNGEE. Trimming removed 3 bases at V and 1 base at J, with 7 bases between. The CDR3 covers 13 residues. CDR3 in DNA: TGTGCCAGCAGCGAAGAGAATAACTATGGCTACACCTTC. As protein: CASSEENNYGYTF.

Details on this clonotype: A much larger clone lies one base from this, so it may be a read error. This sequence joins TRBV5-6 and TRBJ1-4; perhaps TRBD1 as D (5 bases). The CDR3 runs 15 residues. Per germline, CDR1 SGHDT and CDR2 YYEEEE. The DNA for the CDR3 is TGTGCCAGCAGCTTGTGGGGACTTACTAATGAAAAACTGCTTTTT. Protein product: CASSLWGLTNEKLLF.